One TCR beta chain is described in this entry. Antigen specificity is unknown. The data were obtained in a study of CD8+ T cells in alopecia areata. As for the study in general: It was oral tofacitinib, at 5 to 10 mg twice daily, that treated patients received. Tofacitinib administration persisted for 6 to 18 months, succeeded by 6 months off drug. Study outcomes and limitations: Scalp lesions, especially in alopecia totalis/universalis, had higher clonality than normal scalp.

RNA was isolated and reverse transcribed to cDNA, the sequencing template. Profiling relied on immunoSEQ multiplex PCR, and the TCRdb table lists in-frame clones only, not all of them. The table has roughly 130,000 clones, around 50% seen once. Cell sorting on a FACSAria was used to separate CD4+ and CD8+ T cells from the PBMCs. This CDR3 region has 14 residues. With 2 bases removed from V and 3 bases from J, the gap between germline ends came to 10 bases. Germline loops: CDR1 MNHNY, CDR2 SVGAGI (reference sequence). The input for sequencing was CD4+ T cells sorted from blood, taken at week 0. This TCR was recovered from a human donor with alopecia areata. The J gene is TRBJ1-2, the V gene TRBV6-6; a weak D match, TRBD1 (5 bases). CDR3 nucleotide sequence: TGTGCCAGCAGTTACCCAGGGTTAGACTATGGCTACACCTTC. It codes for CASSYPGLDYGYTF.